This record looks at one T cell receptor (beta chain) sequence and its context. Its target is unknown. Generated by immunoSEQ multiplex PCR, the TCRdb table keeps only in-frame clones and is missing some. The sample holds some 150,000 clones, about nine tenths seen once. The sample comes from a study of T cell responses to AZD1222 COVID-19 vaccine. Findings and limits, study-wide: Spike as a whole was targeted by vaccine-associated CD4 TCRs, dominant at 160-218 and 743-854. Baseline seropositivity occurred in only 5 to 7 AZD1222 recipients. Donors skewed white British and female; clonal diversity was possibly underestimated.

This TCR was recovered from an adult in good health. Here the sequenced sample was peripheral blood, taken on day 0 of MenACWY control vaccination.

The DNA of the CDR3 is TGTGCCAGCAGCTTAGGATACAGGGGCACGAACACTGAAGCTTTCTTT. Its protein is CASSLGYRGTNTEAFF. This sequence joins TRBV7-8 and TRBJ1-1; 7 positions match TRBD1. V trimming: 1 base; J trimming: 1 base; junction bases outside the gene matches: 6. CDR3 length: 16 amino acids. Germline CDR1 is SGHVS and CDR2 is FQNEAQ.